The T cell receptor beta chain under discussion was sequenced for a study of early stage breast cancer tumors (dated by TCRdb to 2016 to 2017). As for the study more broadly: Of the approximately 16 invasive breast tumors, about a dozen were found to be estrogen receptor-positive, progesterone receptor-positive and HER2-negative. The samples as a whole yielded some 2,500,000 detected templates, corresponding to roughly 1.1 million unique clonotypes. Eight of the 12 ER+/PR+/HER2- tumors were invasive ductal carcinomas, while the other four were invasive lobular carcinomas. On average, each sample got about 10-fold read coverage.

General study outcomes and caveats: Because the cohort was small, a breakdown by tumor subtype could not be done. Greater similarity was observed between blood and normal breast repertoires than between blood and tumor repertoires, and tumor was distinguished from normal in about 85% of the 16 patients when each tissue was compared with blood. Enriched TCRB sequences shared across patients were mostly commonly generated sequences, unlikely to play an important role in the tumor microenvironment. Tumors showed about 2.5-fold higher T cell density and higher clonality than adjacent normal breast tissue. Bulk genomic DNA sequencing of unsorted cells missed chain pairing and functional markers such as CD4, CD8 and FOXP3.

Regarding this clone: Its antigen is currently not known. Per-base quality was not reported, and no clone a single base away is much larger than it.

The study profiled bulk TCR beta-chain repertoires in matched peripheral blood, tumor and adjacent normal breast tissue taken from around 15 patients with early-stage breast cancer. Before surgery, whole blood (about 5-10 mL) was collected into EDTA tubes and processed within 2 hours. Peripheral blood mononuclear cells were isolated by Ficoll-Paque centrifugation in SepMate-50 tubes. For storage in liquid nitrogen, PBMCs were cryopreserved as aliquots of about 1.7 to 4.5 million cells in around 90% FBS with 10% DMSO. Genomic DNA was extracted with the Qiagen AllPrep DNA/RNA Mini kit. Every sample was amplified as two independent genomic DNA replicates, using approximately 0.5 ug for blood and approximately 1.5 ug for tumor or normal breast. TCRB sequencing of genomic DNA was carried out with the ImmunoSeq Intro kit according to the manufacturer's instructions. The multiplex PCR ran for 30 to 35 cycles using proprietary primers and spike-in control sequences for absolute quantification. An 87-bp fragment spanning the CDR3 and flanking V and J genes was sequenced with single-end 150-bp reads. Seven samples, each with two replicates, were multiplexed per lane of an Illumina MiSeq using version 3.0 chemistry. As for the authors' bioinformatics: Raw data were processed with the vendor's proprietary pipeline, and both replicates were merged into a single result per sample. Clonotypes were defined as productive rearrangements sharing the V-gene family, CDR3 amino acid sequence and J-gene segment. Clonality was computed as 1 minus the normalized Shannon entropy (Pielou evenness) of TCRB abundances. T cell density was estimated as total templates divided by the number of input cells, with the number of input cells inferred from the DNA input amount. Total repertoire diversity and clonality were estimated with Recon using default parameters. Clonotypes with over 0.1% abundance in tumor and at least 32-fold higher abundance in tumor than in normal breast were defined as tumor-enriched. In its TCRdb copy, this immuneACCESS table keeps in-frame sequences only and misses some clones. Where compared with another copy, unresolved V genes explain less than half of these, and the others have no known cause. The V and J calls and clone size come from that table; D and trimming were worked out from the DNA. In this sample the table shows just over 50,000 clones, approximately 78% of which occur a single time. The top ten hold under 4.5% of the sample.

The sequence came from a person aged 40-50 years with breast cancer. Sequencing was performed on blood.

The encoded CDR3 is CASSSGQRFVLTF. The DNA sequence follows: TGTGCCAGCAGTTCGGGACAACGGTTCGTCCTGACTTTC. The rearranged segments are TRBV6-5 and TRBJ2-6; the best D guess is TRBD1, with 6 bases matching. V is clipped by 4 bases and J by 12 bases, and the sequence between their germline boundaries is 13 bases long. The germline V gene yields MNHEY for CDR1 and SVGAGI for CDR2. From the cysteine through the phenylalanine, the CDR3 covers 13 amino acids. Only the CDR3 DNA is retained, 39 bases long and in frame from the first base.